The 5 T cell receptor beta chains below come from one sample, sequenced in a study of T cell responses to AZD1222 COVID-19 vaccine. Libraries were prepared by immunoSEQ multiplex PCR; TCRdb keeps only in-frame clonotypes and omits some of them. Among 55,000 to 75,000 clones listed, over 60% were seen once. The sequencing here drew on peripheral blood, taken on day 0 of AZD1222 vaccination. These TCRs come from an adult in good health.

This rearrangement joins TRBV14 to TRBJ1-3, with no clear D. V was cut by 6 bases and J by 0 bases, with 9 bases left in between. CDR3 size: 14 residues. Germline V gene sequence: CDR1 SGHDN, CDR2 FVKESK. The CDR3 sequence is CASSRRVSGNTIYF. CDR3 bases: TGTGCCAGCAGTCGGAGGGTCTCTGGAAACACCATATATTTT.

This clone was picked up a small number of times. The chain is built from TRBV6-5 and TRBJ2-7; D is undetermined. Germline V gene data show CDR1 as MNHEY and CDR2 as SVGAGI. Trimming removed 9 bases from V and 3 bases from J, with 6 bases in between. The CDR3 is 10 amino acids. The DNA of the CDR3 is TGTGCCAGTCTCAACTACGAGCAGTACTTC. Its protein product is CASLNYEQYF.

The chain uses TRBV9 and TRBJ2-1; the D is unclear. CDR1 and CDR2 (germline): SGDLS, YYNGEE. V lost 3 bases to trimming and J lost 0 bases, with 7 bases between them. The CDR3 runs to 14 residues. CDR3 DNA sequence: TGTGCCAGCAGCGGTCGGAGCTCCTACAATGAGCAGTTCTTC. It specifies CASSGRSSYNEQFF.

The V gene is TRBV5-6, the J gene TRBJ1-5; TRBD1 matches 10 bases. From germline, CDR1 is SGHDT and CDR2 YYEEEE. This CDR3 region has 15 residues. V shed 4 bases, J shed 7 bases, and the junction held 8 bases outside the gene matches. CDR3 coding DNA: TGTGCCAGCAGCGCGCCCCGGGACAGGGGACAGCCCCAGCATTTT. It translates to CASSAPRDRGQPQHF.

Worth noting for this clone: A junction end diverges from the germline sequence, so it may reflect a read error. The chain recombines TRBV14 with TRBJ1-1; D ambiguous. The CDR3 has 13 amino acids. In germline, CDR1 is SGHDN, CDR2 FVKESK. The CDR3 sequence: CASSQVPWTEAFF. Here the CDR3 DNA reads TGTGCCAGCAGCCAAGTCCCGTGGACTGAGGCTTTCTTT.